The 21 T cell receptor beta chains reported below all come from one sample, sequenced in a study of vaccination effects on CD4 cells after COVID-19. Upon completion of about 10 days in culture, CD4+ T cells were isolated. Clones were sequenced by immunoSEQ multiplex PCR, and TCRdb holds only the in-frame ones, with some missing. This sample has around 35,000 clones, with about 70% found just once. For these receptors, no antigen is known. Sequenced here: CD4+ T cells from PBMCs cultured without peptide, sampled before COVID-19 vaccination. The receptors shown here come from a human donor who received a COVID-19 vaccine.

The V call is TRBV6-4, the J call TRBJ2-3, with D possibly being TRBD2 (6 bases). The CDR3 is made up of 14 amino acids. Trimming took 2 bases from V and 4 from J, leaving 10 bases between them. Germline CDR1 MRHNA, CDR2 SNTAGT. Here the CDR3 DNA reads TGTGCCAGCAGTGACCGACTAGATCCAGATACGCAGTATTTT. Protein sequence: CASSDRLDPDTQYF.

This rearrangement joins TRBV11-2 to TRBJ2-1; no firm D call. This CDR3 has 17 residues. Germline CDR1 SGHAT, CDR2 FQNNGV. Trimming took off 5 bases at V and 0 bases at J, with 17 bases between the two ends. CDR3 amino acids: CASSQIGQRSSYNEQFF. The DNA for the CDR3 is TGTGCCAGCAGCCAGATCGGCCAACGGAGCTCCTACAATGAGCAGTTCTTC.

The V gene is TRBV7-2, the J gene TRBJ2-1, with D possibly TRBD2 on 6 matching bases. Germline CDR1 and CDR2: SGHTA and FQGNSA. This CDR3 spans 16 amino acids. Trimming removed 3 bases from V and 9 bases from J, with 21 bases in between. The CDR3: CASSFVYGGGEFEQFF. The CDR3 coding sequence is TGTGCCAGCAGCTTTGTTTATGGAGGCGGGGAATTTGAGCAGTTCTTC.

The CDR3 loop reads CASSALNYEQYF. The DNA of the CDR3 is TGTGCCAGCAGTGCGTTGAACTACGAGCAGTACTTC. The gene calls are TRBV12-3 or TRBV12-4 and TRBJ2-7; D is uncertain. This CDR3 comprises 12 residues. V was trimmed by 5 bases and J by 3 bases, leaving 8 bases between them.

The J gene is TRBJ2-1, the V gene TRBV18; 12 nucleotides align to TRBD2. CDR1 is KGHSH and CDR2 is LQKENI in the germline V gene. This CDR3 has 18 residues. The V and J ends lost 6 bases and 5 bases, in that order; junction bases with no gene match: 14. The CDR3: CASSPMPWTSGAHNEQFF. The CDR3 DNA follows: TGTGCCAGCTCTCCGATGCCCTGGACTAGCGGGGCCCACAATGAGCAGTTCTTC.

V usage is TRBV19 and J usage is TRBJ2-7, with D possibly TRBD1 on 7 matching bases. V shed 8 bases and J shed 3 bases, with 17 bases lying between them. Germline V gene data show CDR1 as LNHDA and CDR2 as SQIVND (reference sequence). This CDR3 has 14 residues. CDR3 nucleotides: TGTGCCAGTGCTTACCGACAGGGAGGCTACGAGCAGTACTTC. This translates into CASAYRQGGYEQYF.

The chain carries TRBV7-2 and TRBJ2-7; 7 bases match TRBD1. This CDR3 has 14 amino acids. Germline CDR1 is SGHTA and CDR2 is FQGNSA. Trimming removed 5 bases from V and 1 base from J; junction bases left unmatched: 5. CDR3 amino acids: CASSRYRGSYEQYF. CDR3 bases: TGTGCCAGCAGCCGGTACAGGGGTTCCTACGAGCAGTACTTC.

This clone was counted a single time. The chain links TRBV27 to TRBJ2-7; a weak D match, TRBD1 (6 bases). CDR3 length: 13 amino acids. Per germline, CDR1 MNHEY and CDR2 SMNVEV (reference sequence). V lost 3 bases and J 2 bases, leaving 8 bases between the germline ends. The CDR3: CASSLDRAYEQYF. Here the CDR3 DNA reads TGTGCCAGCAGTTTGGACAGAGCCTACGAGCAGTACTTC.

This chain joins TRBV6-1 and TRBJ1-1; D is undetermined. Trimming took 1 base from V and 3 from J, leaving 9 bases between them. Germline CDR1 and CDR2: MNHNS and SASEGT. CDR3 length: 14 amino acids. CDR3 nucleotide sequence: TGTGCCAGCAGTGAAGTAAGCTCGGACACTGAAGCTTTCTTT. Amino acids: CASSEVSSDTEAFF.

The genes are TRBV10-2 and TRBJ2-1, with TRBD2 identical over 11 bases. V trimming: 3 bases; J trimming: 1 base; junction bases outside the gene matches: 8. CDR3 length: 18 residues. Looked up from germline, CDR1 is WSHSY and CDR2 is SAAADI. CDR3 sequence reads: CASSDLTSGVKSYNEQFF. The CDR3 DNA reads as TGCGCCAGCAGTGACTTGACTAGCGGGGTAAAATCCTACAATGAGCAGTTCTTC.

The rearrangement uses TRBV11-2 and TRBJ2-1; TRBD2 matches at 7 bases. This CDR3 has 18 residues. Unmatched junction bases numbered 13, after V lost 1 base and J lost 4 bases. Germline values: CDR1 SGHAT, CDR2 FQNNGV. The CDR3 sequence is CASSLGKNSLAVYNEQFF. For the CDR3, the DNA is TGTGCCAGCAGCTTAGGAAAAAATAGCCTAGCGGTTTACAATGAGCAGTTCTTC. Full variable domain (missing parts from reference TRBV11-2 and TRBJ2-1): EAGVAQSPRYKIIEKRQSVAFWCNPISGHATLYWYQQILGQGPKLLIQFQNNGVVDDSQLPKDRFSAERLKGVDSTLKIQPAKLEDSAVYLCASSLGKNSLAVYNEQFFGPGTRLTVL.

This clone was found a few times. The chain combines TRBV2 with TRBJ2-1; D is perhaps TRBD2 (5 bases). The germline V gene encodes CDR1 SNHLY and CDR2 FYNNEI. This CDR3 is 12 amino acids long. Trimming removed 6 bases at V and 15 bases at J, with 18 bases between. The CDR3 nucleotides are TGTGCCAGCAGCGATGACCGGGAAAAACGGTTCTTC. This sequence encodes CASSDDREKRFF. Full variable domain (rest looked up from reference TRBV2 and TRBJ2-1): EPEVTQTPSHQVTQMGQEVILRCVPISNHLYFYWYRQILGQKVEFLVSFYNNEISEKSEIFDDQFSVERPDGSNFTLKIRSTKLEDSAMYFCASSDDREKRFFGPGTRLTVL.

In DNA form, the CDR3 reads TGCGCCAGCAGCCAGAGGGACTCTGGTGGGATTGAAGCTTTCTTT. This codes for CASSQRDSGGIEAFF. The chain couples TRBV4-1 to TRBJ1-1; possible D gene TRBD1, 5 bases. Deletions cut 3 bases from V and 7 bases from J, with 18 bases between. The CDR3 length is 15 residues. CDR1 is MGHRA, CDR2 YSYEKL, per germline.

The rearrangement joins TRBV5-1 to TRBJ1-3; D is perhaps TRBD1 (5 bases). The V end was cut by 0 bases, the J end by 4 bases, with 8 bases between. In germline, CDR1 is SGHRS, CDR2 YFSETQ. This CDR3 region has 14 residues. The CDR3 region is CASSLEGQGNTIYF. The CDR3, as DNA: TGCGCCAGCAGCTTGGAGGGGCAAGGAAACACCATATATTTT.

The chain is built from TRBV6-5 and TRBJ1-2; 8 bases are a match to TRBD1. This CDR3 comprises 15 residues. Germline values: CDR1 MNHEY, CDR2 SVGAGI. V lost 6 bases to trimming and J lost 7 bases; unmatched junction nucleotides: 13. The chain's CDR3 is CASREVAGGLSGYTF. The CDR3 nucleotides are TGTGCCAGCAGGGAGGTGGCAGGGGGCCTCTCTGGCTACACCTTC.

J is TRBJ2-7 and V is TRBV5-1, with 11 bases fitting TRBD1. V lost 0 bases and J lost 4; bases outside the gene matches: 9. Germline V lookup: CDR1 SGHRS, CDR2 YFSETQ. This CDR3 is 17 amino acids long. The CDR3 protein is CASSLGLPGQGAYEQYF. The CDR3 bases are TGCGCCAGCAGCTTGGGACTCCCTGGACAGGGGGCTTACGAGCAGTACTTC.

This chain joins TRBV6-5 and TRBJ1-5; TRBD1 is a possible D gene (5 bases). V was cut by 8 bases and J by 3 bases, with 17 bases left in between. Germline V lookup: CDR1 MNHEY, CDR2 SVGAGI. The CDR3 is 15 residues long. The CDR3 here is CASSSGHLLNQPQHF. DNA for the CDR3: TGTGCCAGCTCCTCAGGGCACCTACTCAATCAGCCCCAGCATTTT.

This chain links TRBV11-3 with TRBJ2-5; the match to TRBD1 covers 10 bases. This CDR3 has 15 residues. From germline, CDR1 is SGHNT and CDR2 YENEEA. J was trimmed by 1 base and V by 5 bases; bases with no gene match: 4. CDR3: CASSRDRGFQETQYF. The CDR3 coding sequence is TGTGCCAGCAGCCGGGACAGGGGTTTCCAAGAGACCCAGTACTTC. The full variable domain, completed using reference TRBV11-3 and TRBJ2-5, is EAGVVQSPRYKIIEKKQPVAFWCNPISGHNTLYWYLQNLGQGPELLIRYENEEAVDDSQLPKDRFSAERLKGVDSTLKIQPAELGDSAVYLCASSRDRGFQETQYFGPGTRLLVL.

The CDR3 coding sequence is TGCGCCAGCAGCTTGTATCAGGGAATGAGGAACACCGGGGAGCTGTTTTTT. Its translation: CASSLYQGMRNTGELFF. The rearrangement links TRBV5-1 to TRBJ2-2; D might be TRBD1 (5 bases). The V gene lost 1 base and the J gene lost 1 base, with 14 bases spanning the gap. The germline CDR1 and CDR2 sequences are SGHRS and YFSETQ. There are 17 residues in the CDR3. Looking up the rest from reference TRBV5-1 and TRBJ2-2 gives the full variable domain: KAGVTQTPRYLIKTRGQQVTLSCSPISGHRSVSWYQQTPGQGLQFLFEYFSETQRNKGNFPGRFSGRQFSNSRSEMNVSTLELGDSALYLCASSLYQGMRNTGELFFGEGSRLTVL.

The chain uses TRBV19 and TRBJ2-3; D possibly corresponds to TRBD1 (5 bases). This CDR3 contains 12 residues. Trimming cost V 9 bases and J 9 bases, with 16 bases left between them. The V gene's germline CDR1 is LNHDA and CDR2 SQIVND (reference sequence). The CDR3 spells CASAAGLSTQYF. The CDR3 DNA follows: TGTGCCAGCGCGGCAGGGCTGTCGACGCAGTATTTT. Drawing the rest from reference TRBV19 and TRBJ2-3, the complete variable domain is DGGITQSPKYLFRKEGQNVTLSCEQNLNHDAMYWYRQDPGQGLRLIYYSQIVNDFQKGDIAEGYSVSREKKESFPLTVTSAQKNPTAFYLCASAAGLSTQYFGPGTRLTVL.

The chain carries TRBV2 and TRBJ2-2; perhaps TRBD1 as D (6 bases). Germline CDR1 reads SNHLY; CDR2 reads FYNNEI. V gave up 6 bases and J gave up 4 bases, with 18 bases separating them. The CDR3 is 16 residues long. The CDR3 sequence: CASRHHGTKSTGELFF. The CDR3 nucleotides read TGTGCCAGCAGGCACCACGGGACAAAATCCACCGGGGAGCTGTTTTTT.